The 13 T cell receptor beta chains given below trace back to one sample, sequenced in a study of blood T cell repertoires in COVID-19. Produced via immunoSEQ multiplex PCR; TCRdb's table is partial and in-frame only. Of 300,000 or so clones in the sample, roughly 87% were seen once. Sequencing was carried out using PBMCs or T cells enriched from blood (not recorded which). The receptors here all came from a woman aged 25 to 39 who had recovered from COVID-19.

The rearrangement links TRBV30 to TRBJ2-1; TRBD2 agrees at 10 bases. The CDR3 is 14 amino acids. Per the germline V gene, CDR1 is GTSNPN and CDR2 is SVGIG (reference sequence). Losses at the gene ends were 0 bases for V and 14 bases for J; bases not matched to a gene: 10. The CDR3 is CAWSVRAGGAIEFF. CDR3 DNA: TGTGCCTGGAGTGTAAGAGCGGGGGGGGCCATAGAGTTCTTC.

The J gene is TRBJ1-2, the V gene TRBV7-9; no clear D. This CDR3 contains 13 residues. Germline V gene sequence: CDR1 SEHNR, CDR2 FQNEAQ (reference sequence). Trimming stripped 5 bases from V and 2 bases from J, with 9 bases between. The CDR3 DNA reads TGTGCCAGCAGCAGAGACTCCAACTATGGCTACACCTTC. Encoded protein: CASSRDSNYGYTF.

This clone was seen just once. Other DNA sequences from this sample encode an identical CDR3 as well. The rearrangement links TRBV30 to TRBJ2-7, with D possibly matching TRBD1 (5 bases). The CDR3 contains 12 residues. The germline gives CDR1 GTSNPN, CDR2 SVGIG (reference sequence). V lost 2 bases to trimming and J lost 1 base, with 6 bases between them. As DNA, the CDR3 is TGTGCCTGGAGTCCAGGGTCCTACGAGCAGTACTTC. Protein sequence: CAWSPGSYEQYF.

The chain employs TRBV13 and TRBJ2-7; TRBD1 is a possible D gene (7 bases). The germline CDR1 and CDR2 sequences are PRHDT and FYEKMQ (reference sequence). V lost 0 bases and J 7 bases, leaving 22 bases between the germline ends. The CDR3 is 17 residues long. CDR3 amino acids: CASSLGRGGTAVAEQYF. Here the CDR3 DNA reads TGTGCCAGCAGCTTAGGCAGAGGAGGGACAGCCGTCGCAGAGCAGTACTTC.

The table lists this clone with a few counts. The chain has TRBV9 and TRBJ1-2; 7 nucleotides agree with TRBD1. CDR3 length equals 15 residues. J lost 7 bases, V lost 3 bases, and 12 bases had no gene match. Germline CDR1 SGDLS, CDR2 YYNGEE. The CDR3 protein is CASSAMSTGVGGYTF. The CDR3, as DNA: TGTGCCAGCAGCGCAATGTCCACAGGGGTCGGTGGCTACACCTTC.

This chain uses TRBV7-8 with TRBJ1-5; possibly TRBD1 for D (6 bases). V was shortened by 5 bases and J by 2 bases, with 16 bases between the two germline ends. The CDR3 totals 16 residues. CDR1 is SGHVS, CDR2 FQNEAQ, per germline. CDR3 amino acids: CASSPSPAGGNQPQHF. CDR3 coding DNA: TGTGCCAGCAGCCCCTCGCCGGCAGGGGGCAATCAGCCCCAGCATTTT.

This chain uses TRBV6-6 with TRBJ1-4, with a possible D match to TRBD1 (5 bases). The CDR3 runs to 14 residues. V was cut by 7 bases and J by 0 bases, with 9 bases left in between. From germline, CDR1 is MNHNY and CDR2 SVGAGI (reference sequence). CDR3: CASMRQPTNEKLFF. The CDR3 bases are TGTGCCAGCATGAGACAGCCAACTAATGAAAAACTGTTTTTT.

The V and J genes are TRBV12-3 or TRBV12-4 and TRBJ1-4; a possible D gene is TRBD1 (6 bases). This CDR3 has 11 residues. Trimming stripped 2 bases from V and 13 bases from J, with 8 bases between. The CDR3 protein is CASSLKGVLFF. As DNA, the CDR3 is TGTGCCAGCAGTTTAAAGGGGGTACTGTTTTTT.

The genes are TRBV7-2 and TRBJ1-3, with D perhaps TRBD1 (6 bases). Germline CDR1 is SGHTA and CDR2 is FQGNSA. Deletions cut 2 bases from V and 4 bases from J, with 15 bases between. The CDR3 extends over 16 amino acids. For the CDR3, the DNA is TGTGCCAGCAGCTTATTGGGGGCGGTAGGGGGAAACACCATATATTTT. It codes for CASSLLGAVGGNTIYF.

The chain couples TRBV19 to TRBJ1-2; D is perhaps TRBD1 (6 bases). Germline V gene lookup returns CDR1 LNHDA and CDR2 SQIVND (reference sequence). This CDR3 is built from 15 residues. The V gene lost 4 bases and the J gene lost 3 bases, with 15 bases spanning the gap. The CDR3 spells CASSSQGRADYGYTF. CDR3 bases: TGTGCCAGTAGTAGTCAGGGGAGAGCGGACTATGGCTACACCTTC.

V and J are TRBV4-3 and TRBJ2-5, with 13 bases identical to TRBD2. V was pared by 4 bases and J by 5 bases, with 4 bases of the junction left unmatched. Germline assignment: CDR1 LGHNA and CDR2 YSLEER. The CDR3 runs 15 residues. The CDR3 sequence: CASSPRLAGGETQYF. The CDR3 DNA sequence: TGCGCCAGCAGCCCACGACTAGCGGGGGGTGAGACCCAGTACTTC.

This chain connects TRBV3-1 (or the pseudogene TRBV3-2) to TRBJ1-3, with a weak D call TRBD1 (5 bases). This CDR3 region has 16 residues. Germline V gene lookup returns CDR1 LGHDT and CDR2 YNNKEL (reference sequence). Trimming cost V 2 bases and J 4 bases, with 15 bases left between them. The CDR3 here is CASSQRGETRGNTIYF. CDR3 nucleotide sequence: TGTGCCAGCAGCCAACGGGGGGAAACCAGAGGAAACACCATATATTTT.

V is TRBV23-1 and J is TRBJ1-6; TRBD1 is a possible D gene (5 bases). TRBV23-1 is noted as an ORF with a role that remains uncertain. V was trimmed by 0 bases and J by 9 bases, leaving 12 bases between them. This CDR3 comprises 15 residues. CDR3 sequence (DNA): TGCGCCAGCAGTCAATCGGTCCAGGGCGGTTCACCCCTCCACTTT. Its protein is CASSQSVQGGSPLHF.